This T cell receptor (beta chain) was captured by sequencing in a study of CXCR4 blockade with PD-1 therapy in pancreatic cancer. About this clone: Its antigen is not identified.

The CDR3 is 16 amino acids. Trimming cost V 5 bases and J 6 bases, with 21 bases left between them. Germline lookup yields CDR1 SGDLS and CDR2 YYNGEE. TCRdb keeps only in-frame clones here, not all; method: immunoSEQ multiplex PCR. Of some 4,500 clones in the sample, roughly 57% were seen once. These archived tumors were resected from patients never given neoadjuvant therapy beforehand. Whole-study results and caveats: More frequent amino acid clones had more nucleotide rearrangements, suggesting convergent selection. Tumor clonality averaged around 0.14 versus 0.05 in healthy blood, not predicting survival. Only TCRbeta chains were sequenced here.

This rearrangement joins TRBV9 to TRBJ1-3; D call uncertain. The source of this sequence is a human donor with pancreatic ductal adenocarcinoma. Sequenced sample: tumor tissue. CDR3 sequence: CASSEAARALPNTIYF. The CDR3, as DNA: TGTGCCAGCAGTGAAGCAGCACGGGCGCTTCCAAACACCATATATTTT.